The entry that follows covers one TCR beta chain sequence. The sample belongs to a study of control samples from healthy donors and cancer patients. Germline trimming cut 3 bases from V and 9 bases from J; bases unmatched to any gene: 9. The CDR3 sequence is 15 residues long. CDR1 and CDR2 from the germline V gene are LNHDA and SQIVND (reference sequence). TCRdb's copy holds only in-frame clones and misses some; the assay was immunoSEQ multiplex PCR. The table records around 120,000 clones, roughly nine tenths of them present only once. Sequencing was carried out using blood. The receptor's source is a woman under 30 in good health. The chain links TRBV19 to TRBJ2-1; 9 bases align to TRBD1. CDR3 region: CASSIGGTGWLEQFF. The CDR3 DNA is TGTGCCAGTAGTATTGGGGGGACAGGGTGGCTTGAGCAGTTCTTC.